This section outlines one TCR beta chain sequence together with its context. The data stem from a study of PD-L1 blockade in urothelial cancer. The overall study: Peripheral blood specimens exhibited a median yield of around 130,000 T cells.

The table came from immunoSEQ multiplex PCR; TCRdb's copy has only in-frame clones and leaves some out. The sample has about 110,000 clones; 80% to 95% are singletons. Germline-derived CDR1 and CDR2 are SGHTA and FQGNSA. CDR3 length: 15 residues. The V and J ends lost 2 bases and 8 bases respectively, with 16 bases between them. The time point here: peripheral blood 6 weeks after treatment start. Patients had urothelial carcinoma that was locally advanced or metastatic. The TCR sequence derives from a man aged 60 to 75 with urothelial cancer. The V and J genes are TRBV7-2 and TRBJ2-1; tentative D call: TRBD2 (5 bases). Source: PBMCs, taken around atezolizumab (anti-PD-L1) treatment. As DNA, the CDR3 is TGTGCCAGCAGCTTACCACGAGCCGCGGGTTATGAGCAGTTCTTC. This codes for CASSLPRAAGYEQFF. Full variable domain (outside the CDR3, taken from reference TRBV7-2 and TRBJ2-1): GAGVSQSPSNKVTEKGKDVELRCDPISGHTALYWYRQSLGQGLEFLIYFQGNSAPDKSGLPSDRFSAERTGGSVSTLTIQRTQQEDSAVYLCASSLPRAAGYEQFFGPGTRLTVL.